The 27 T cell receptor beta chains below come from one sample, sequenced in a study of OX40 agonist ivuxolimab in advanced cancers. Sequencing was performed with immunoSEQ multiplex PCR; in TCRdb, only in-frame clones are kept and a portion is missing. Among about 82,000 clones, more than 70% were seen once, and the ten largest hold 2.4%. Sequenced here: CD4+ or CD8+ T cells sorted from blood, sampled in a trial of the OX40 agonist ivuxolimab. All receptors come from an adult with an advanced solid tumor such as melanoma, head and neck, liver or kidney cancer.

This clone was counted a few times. CDR3 nucleotides: TGTGCCAGTAACTTCGGTCTGAACACTGAAGCTTTCTTT. This encodes CASNFGLNTEAFF. V and J are TRBV19 and TRBJ1-1; D is undetermined. Trimming stripped 7 bases from V and 0 bases from J, with 9 bases between. The CDR3 totals 13 residues. The V gene's germline CDR1 is LNHDA and CDR2 SQIVND (reference sequence).

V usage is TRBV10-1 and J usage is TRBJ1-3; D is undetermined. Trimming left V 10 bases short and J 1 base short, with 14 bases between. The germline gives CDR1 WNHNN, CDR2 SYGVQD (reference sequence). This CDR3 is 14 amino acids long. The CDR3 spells CATGREGSGNTIYF. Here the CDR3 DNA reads TGCGCCACGGGGAGGGAAGGTTCTGGAAACACCATATATTTT.

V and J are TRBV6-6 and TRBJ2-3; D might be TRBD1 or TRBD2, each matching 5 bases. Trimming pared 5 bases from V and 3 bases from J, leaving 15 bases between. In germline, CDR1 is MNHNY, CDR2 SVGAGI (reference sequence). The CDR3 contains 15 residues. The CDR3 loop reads CASSPRGVRTDTQYF. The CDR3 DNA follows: TGTGCCAGCAGTCCGAGGGGTGTACGGACAGATACGCAGTATTTT.

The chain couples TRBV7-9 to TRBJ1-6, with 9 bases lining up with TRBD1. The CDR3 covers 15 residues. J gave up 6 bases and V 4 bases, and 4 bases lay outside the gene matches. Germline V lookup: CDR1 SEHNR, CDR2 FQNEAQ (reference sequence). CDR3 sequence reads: CASSSGQGTNSPLHF. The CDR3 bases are TGTGCCAGCAGCTCCGGACAGGGGACTAATTCACCCCTCCACTTT.

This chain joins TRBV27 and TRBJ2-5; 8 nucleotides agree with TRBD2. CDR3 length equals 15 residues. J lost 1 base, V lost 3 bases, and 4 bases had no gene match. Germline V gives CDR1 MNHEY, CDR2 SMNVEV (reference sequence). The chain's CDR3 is CASSLQRGSQETQYF. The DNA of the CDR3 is TGTGCCAGCAGTTTGCAGCGGGGGAGCCAAGAGACCCAGTACTTC.

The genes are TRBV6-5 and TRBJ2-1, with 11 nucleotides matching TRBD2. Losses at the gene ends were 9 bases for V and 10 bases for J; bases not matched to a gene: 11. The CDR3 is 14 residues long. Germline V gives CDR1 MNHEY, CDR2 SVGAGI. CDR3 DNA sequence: TGTGCCAGTAGCCTTAGCGGGGGGGCCAGAGAGCAGTTCTTC. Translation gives CASSLSGGAREQFF.

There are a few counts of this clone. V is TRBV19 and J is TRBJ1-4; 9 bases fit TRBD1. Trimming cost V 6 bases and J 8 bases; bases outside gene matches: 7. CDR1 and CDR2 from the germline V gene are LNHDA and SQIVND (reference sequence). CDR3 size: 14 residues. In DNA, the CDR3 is TGTGCCAGTAGGTCACAGGGGGCATTCGAAAAACTGTTTTTT. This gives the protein CASRSQGAFEKLFF.

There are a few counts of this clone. CDR3 sequence reads: CATAQTTGGQGTGELFF. As DNA, the CDR3 is TGTGCCACCGCCCAAACTACAGGGGGCCAGGGCACCGGGGAGCTGTTTTTT. The genes are TRBV2 and TRBJ2-2, with 9 bases matching TRBD1. Germline V CDR1 and CDR2: SNHLY, FYNNEI. This CDR3 contains 17 residues. V shed 10 bases and J 4 bases; nucleotides not matched to a gene: 16.

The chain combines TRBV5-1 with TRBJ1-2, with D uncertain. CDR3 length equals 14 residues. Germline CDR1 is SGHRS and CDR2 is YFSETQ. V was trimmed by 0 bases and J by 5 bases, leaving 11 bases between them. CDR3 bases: TGCGCCAGCAGCTTGGAGGGCAGTTGGTATGGCTACACCTTC. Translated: CASSLEGSWYGYTF. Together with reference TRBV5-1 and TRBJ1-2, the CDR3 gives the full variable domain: KAGVTQTPRYLIKTRGQQVTLSCSPISGHRSVSWYQQTPGQGLQFLFEYFSETQRNKGNFPGRFSGRQFSNSRSEMNVSTLELGDSALYLCASSLEGSWYGYTFGSGTRLTVV.

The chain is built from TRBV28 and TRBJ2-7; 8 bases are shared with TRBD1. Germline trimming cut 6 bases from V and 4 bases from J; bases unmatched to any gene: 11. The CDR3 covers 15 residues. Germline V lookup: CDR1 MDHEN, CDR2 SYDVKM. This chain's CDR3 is CASSGGGQGRYEQYF. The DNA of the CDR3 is TGTGCCAGCAGCGGGGGTGGACAGGGTCGGTACGAGCAGTACTTC.

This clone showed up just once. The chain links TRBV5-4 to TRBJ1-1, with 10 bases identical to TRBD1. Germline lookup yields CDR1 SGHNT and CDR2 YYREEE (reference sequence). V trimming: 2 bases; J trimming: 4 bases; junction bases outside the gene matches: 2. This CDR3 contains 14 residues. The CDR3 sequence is CASSFGQGGTEAFF. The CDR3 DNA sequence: TGTGCCAGCAGCTTCGGACAGGGGGGCACTGAAGCTTTCTTT.

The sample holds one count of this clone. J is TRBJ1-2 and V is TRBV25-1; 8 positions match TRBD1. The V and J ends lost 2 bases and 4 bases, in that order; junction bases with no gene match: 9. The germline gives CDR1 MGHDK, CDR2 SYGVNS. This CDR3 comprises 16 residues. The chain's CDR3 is CASSEAYDRGPYGYTF. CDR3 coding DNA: TGTGCCAGCAGTGAAGCCTACGACAGGGGTCCCTATGGCTACACCTTC.

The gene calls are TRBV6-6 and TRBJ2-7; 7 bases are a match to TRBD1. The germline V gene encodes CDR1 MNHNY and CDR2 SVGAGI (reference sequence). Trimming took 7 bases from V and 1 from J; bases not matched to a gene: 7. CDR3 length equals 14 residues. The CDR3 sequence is CASTQGTESYEQYF. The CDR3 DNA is TGTGCCAGCACTCAGGGGACAGAGTCCTACGAGCAGTACTTC.

The CDR3 DNA follows: TGTGCCAGTAGTATGGGACAGGGAAACTATGGCTACACCTTC. This sequence encodes CASSMGQGNYGYTF. The chain carries TRBV19 and TRBJ1-2, with TRBD1 identical over 9 bases. Germline V gene lookup returns CDR1 LNHDA and CDR2 SQIVND (reference sequence). The J segment lost 2 bases and the V segment lost 3 bases, leaving 1 base of the junction unmatched. This CDR3 comprises 14 residues.

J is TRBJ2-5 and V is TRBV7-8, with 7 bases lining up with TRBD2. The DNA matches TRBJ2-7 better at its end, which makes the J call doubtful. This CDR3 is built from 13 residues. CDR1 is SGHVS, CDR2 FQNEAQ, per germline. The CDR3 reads CASSQRGAYEQYF. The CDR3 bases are TGTGCCAGCTCCCAGCGGGGTGCCTACGAGCAGTACTTC.

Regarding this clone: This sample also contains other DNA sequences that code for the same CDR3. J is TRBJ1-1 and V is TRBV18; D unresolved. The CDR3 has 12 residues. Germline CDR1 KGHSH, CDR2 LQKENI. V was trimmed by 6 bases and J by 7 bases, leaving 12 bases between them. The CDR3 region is CASSPRTGEAFF. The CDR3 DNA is TGTGCCAGCTCGCCGCGGACGGGTGAAGCTTTCTTT. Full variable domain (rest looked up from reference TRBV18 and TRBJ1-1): NAGVMQNPRHLVRRRGQEARLRCSPMKGHSHVYWYRQLPEEGLKFMVYLQKENIIDESGMPKERFSAEFPKEGPSILRIQQVVRGDSAAYFCASSPRTGEAFFGQGTRLTVV.

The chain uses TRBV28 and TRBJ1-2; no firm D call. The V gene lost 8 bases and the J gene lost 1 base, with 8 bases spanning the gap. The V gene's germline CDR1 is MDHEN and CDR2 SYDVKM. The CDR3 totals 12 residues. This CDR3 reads CASLSGNYGYTF. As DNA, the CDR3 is TGTGCCAGCCTTTCGGGTAACTATGGCTACACCTTC.

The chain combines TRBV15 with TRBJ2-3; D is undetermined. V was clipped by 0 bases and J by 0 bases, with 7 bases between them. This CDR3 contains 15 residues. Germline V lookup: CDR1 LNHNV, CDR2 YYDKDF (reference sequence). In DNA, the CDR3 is TGTGCCACCAGCAGAGAGGGAAAGAGCACAGATACGCAGTATTTT. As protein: CATSREGKSTDTQYF.

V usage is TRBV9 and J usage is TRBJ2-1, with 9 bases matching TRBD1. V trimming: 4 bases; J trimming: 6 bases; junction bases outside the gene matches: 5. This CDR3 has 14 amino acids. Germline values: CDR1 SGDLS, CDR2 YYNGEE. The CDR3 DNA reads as TGTGCCAGCAGCTCGGACAGGGGAGGCAATGAGCAGTTCTTC. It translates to CASSSDRGGNEQFF.

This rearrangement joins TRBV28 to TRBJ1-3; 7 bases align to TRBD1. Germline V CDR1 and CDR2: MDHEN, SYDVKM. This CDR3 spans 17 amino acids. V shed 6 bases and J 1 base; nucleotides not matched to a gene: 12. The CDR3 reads CASRPQGGGGSGNTIYF. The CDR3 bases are TGTGCCAGCAGGCCCCAGGGGGGCGGGGGTTCTGGAAACACCATATATTTT.

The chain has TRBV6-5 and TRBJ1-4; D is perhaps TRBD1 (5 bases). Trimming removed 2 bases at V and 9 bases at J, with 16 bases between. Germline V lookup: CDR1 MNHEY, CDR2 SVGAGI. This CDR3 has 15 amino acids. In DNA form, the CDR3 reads TGTGCCAGCAGTTACACTAGGGACCGTACCCAAAAACTGTTTTTT. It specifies CASSYTRDRTQKLFF.

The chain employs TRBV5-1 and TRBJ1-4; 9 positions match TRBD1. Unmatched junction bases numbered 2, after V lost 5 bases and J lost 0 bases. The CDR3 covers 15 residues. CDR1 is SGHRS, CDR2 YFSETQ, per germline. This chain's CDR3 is CASRGQGATNEKLFF. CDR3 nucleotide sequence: TGCGCCAGCAGGGGACAGGGAGCAACTAATGAAAAACTGTTTTTT.

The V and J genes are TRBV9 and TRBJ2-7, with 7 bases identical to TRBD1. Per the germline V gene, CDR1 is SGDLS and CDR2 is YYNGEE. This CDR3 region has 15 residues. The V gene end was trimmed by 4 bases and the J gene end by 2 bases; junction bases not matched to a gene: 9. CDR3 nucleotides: TGTGCCAGCAGCCCCACCCCCGGGACAGCCTACGAGCAGTACTTC. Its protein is CASSPTPGTAYEQYF.

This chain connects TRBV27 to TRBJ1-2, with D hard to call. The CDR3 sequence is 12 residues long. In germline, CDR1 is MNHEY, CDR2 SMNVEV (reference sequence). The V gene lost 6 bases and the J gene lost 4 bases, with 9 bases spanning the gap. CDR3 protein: CASSDRAYGYTF. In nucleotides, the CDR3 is TGTGCCAGCAGCGACCGGGCCTATGGCTACACCTTC.

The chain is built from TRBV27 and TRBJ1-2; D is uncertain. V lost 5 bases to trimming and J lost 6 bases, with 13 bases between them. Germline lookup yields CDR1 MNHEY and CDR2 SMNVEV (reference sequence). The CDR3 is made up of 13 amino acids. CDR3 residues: CASSEGFLNGYTF. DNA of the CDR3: TGTGCCAGCAGTGAAGGATTCCTAAATGGCTACACCTTC.

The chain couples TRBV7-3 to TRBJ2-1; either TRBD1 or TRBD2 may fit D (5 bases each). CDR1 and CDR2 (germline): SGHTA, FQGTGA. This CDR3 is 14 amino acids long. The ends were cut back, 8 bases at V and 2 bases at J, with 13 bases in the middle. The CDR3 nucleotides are TGTGCCAGCGGCACCGGGACGGCCTACAATGAGCAGTTCTTC. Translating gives CASGTGTAYNEQFF.

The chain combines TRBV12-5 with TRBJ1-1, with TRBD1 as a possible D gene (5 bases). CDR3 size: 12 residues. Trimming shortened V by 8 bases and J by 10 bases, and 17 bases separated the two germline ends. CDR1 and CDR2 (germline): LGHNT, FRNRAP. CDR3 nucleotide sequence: TGTGCTAGTAAATTGGACACCGCTCGAGCTTTCTTT. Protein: CASKLDTARAFF.